This TCR beta chain was sequenced during a study of identical twins. Findings of the study overall: Interpretation of the results relied on cross-sectional statistical analysis and not on following the same donors. In cord blood, abundant beta clonotypes had fewer insertions; memory showed no trend.

MiXCR, run by TCRdb on the 5' RACE reads, gives a single entry per CDR3 protein. Of around 470,000 distinct CDR3 sequences listed, around 14% are singletons. In its sample, this clonotype was seen many times. Its target is unknown. The V gene end was trimmed by 2 bases and the J gene end by 1 base; junction bases not matched to a gene: 2. Per the germline V gene, CDR1 is MNHEY and CDR2 is SMNVEV (reference sequence). The CDR3 length is 15 residues. Healthy Caucasians were all of the donors. This same sample was also part of a study on yellow fever vaccine responses in identical twins.

This sequence joins TRBV27 and TRBJ2-3, with TRBD2 matching 8 bases. This receptor was taken from a woman aged 18-29 years in good health. Sequencing was performed on CD4+ T cells sorted from blood. CDR3 loop: CASSLIAGRTDTQYF. In DNA, the CDR3 is TGTGCCAGCAGTTTAATAGCGGGACGCACAGATACGCAGTATTTT.